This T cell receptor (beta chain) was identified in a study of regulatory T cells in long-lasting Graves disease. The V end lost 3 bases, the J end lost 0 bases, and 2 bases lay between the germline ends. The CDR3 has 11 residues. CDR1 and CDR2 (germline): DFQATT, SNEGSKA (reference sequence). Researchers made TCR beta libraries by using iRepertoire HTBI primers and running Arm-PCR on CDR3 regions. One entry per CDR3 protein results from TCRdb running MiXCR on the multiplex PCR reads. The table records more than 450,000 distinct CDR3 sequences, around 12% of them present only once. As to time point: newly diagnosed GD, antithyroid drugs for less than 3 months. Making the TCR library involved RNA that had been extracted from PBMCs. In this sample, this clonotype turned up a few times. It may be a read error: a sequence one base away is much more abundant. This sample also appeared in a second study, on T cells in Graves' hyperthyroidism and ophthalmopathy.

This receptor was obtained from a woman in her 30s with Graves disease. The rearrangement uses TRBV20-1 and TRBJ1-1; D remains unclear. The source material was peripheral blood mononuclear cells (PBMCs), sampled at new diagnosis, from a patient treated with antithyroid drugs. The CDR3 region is CSARVNTEAFF. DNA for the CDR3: TGCAGTGCTAGGGTGAACACTGAAGCTTTCTTT.